Listed here are 18 T cell receptor beta chains from one sample, sequenced in a study of T cell responses to AZD1222 COVID-19 vaccine (dated by TCRdb to about 2021). The library was generated by the immunoSEQ multiplex PCR assay. What TCRdb holds here is the immuneACCESS table cut down to in-frame rearrangements. Part of the clones is not present; checked against another copy, under half of the missing clones reflect an unresolved V gene, and the others are unexplained. Here the sample has about 140,000 clones; about 91% occur a single time. Of the sample, 3.5% to 4.5% falls within the top ten clones. The time point label, read with the paper, signifies: about 28 days (+/-7) after the second vaccine dose. This sample comprised peripheral blood, obtained 28 days after the second AZD1222 dose. Source of these receptors: an adult who received the AZD1222 COVID-19 vaccine.

V is TRBV10-3 and J is TRBJ2-3; D uncertain. The germline gives CDR1 ENHRY, CDR2 SYGVKD. The CDR3 is 11 residues long. With 1 base removed from V and 10 bases from J, the gap between germline ends came to 6 bases. CDR3 residues: CAISELGSQYF. The CDR3 DNA reads as TGTGCCATCAGTGAGTTAGGGTCGCAGTATTTT.

This chain links TRBV28 with TRBJ1-1; D possibly corresponds to TRBD1 (6 bases). This CDR3 is built from 15 residues. Trimming left V 7 bases short and J 1 base short, with 16 bases between. Germline CDR1 MDHEN, CDR2 SYDVKM. The CDR3 here is CASTRGGGGNTEAFF. CDR3 nucleotide sequence: TGTGCCAGCACTCGAGGGGGGGGAGGGAACACTGAAGCTTTCTTT.

The chain combines TRBV3-1 (or the pseudogene TRBV3-2) with TRBJ2-5; 10 nucleotides agree with TRBD2. The germline CDR1 and CDR2 sequences are LGHDT and YNNKEL (reference sequence). The V segment lost 1 base and the J segment 10 bases; nucleotides outside the gene matches: 12. The CDR3 is 16 amino acids. The DNA for the CDR3 is TGTGCCAGCAGCCAAGTAGAAAGGACTAGCGGAGTGGGCCAGTACTTC. It yields the protein CASSQVERTSGVGQYF.

The J gene is TRBJ1-2, the V gene TRBV28, with 9 bases lining up with TRBD1. With V trimmed by 6 bases and J by 8 bases, 13 bases remained unmatched. CDR3 length equals 15 residues. CDR1 MDHEN and CDR2 SYDVKM come from the germline V gene. CDR3 sequence: CASRSSPGQGYGYTF. CDR3 nucleotide sequence: TGTGCCAGCAGGAGTTCTCCGGGACAGGGATACGGCTACACCTTC.

The chain has TRBV9 and TRBJ2-3; TRBD2 agrees at 8 bases. In germline, CDR1 is SGDLS, CDR2 YYNGEE. CDR3 length: 15 residues. V shed 2 bases and J 1 base; nucleotides not matched to a gene: 3. The CDR3 loop reads CASSVKAGGTDTQYF. CDR3 coding DNA: TGTGCCAGCAGCGTTAAAGCGGGGGGCACAGATACGCAGTATTTT.

The rearrangement links TRBV28 to TRBJ2-7, with D perhaps matching TRBD2 (5 bases). The germline V gene encodes CDR1 MDHEN and CDR2 SYDVKM. The CDR3 has 13 residues. Trimming removed 3 bases at V and 7 bases at J, with 13 bases between. This CDR3 is CASSFPETGEQYF. The CDR3 DNA is TGTGCCAGCAGTTTCCCCGAGACGGGAGAGCAGTACTTC.

The chain recombines TRBV3-1 (or the pseudogene TRBV3-2) with TRBJ2-1; TRBD2 aligns across 7 bases. Germline CDR1 is LGHDT and CDR2 is YNNKEL (reference sequence). This CDR3 is 14 amino acids long. The junction had 7 bases not matched to a gene; V was cut back by 1 base and J by 10 bases. As DNA, the CDR3 is TGTGCCAGCAGCCAAGTGACGCGGGAGCGGGAGCAGTTCTTC. It yields the protein CASSQVTREREQFF.

The chain employs TRBV5-6 and TRBJ1-1; D uncertain. The germline V gene encodes CDR1 SGHDT and CDR2 YYEEEE. There are 14 residues in the CDR3. The V end lost 1 base, the J end lost 1 base, and 8 bases lay between the germline ends. The CDR3 is CASSLRAGNTEAFF. CDR3 DNA sequence: TGTGCCAGCAGCTTGAGGGCAGGGAACACTGAAGCTTTCTTT.

The chain joins TRBV28 to TRBJ2-1; tentatively, D is TRBD2 (6 bases). This CDR3 is built from 17 residues. V shed 1 base and J shed 3 bases, with 16 bases lying between them. CDR1 and CDR2 (germline): MDHEN, SYDVKM. The CDR3 is CASSLLRETRIYNEQFF. The CDR3 bases are TGTGCCAGCAGTTTATTACGGGAGACTCGGATCTACAATGAGCAGTTCTTC.

The chain recombines TRBV10-3 with TRBJ1-2; D is uncertain. V dropped 0 bases and J dropped 8 bases, with 4 bases sitting between them. This CDR3 region has 11 residues. The germline gives CDR1 ENHRY, CDR2 SYGVKD. This chain's CDR3 is CAISESWGYTF. CDR3 coding DNA: TGTGCCATCAGTGAGTCTTGGGGCTACACCTTC.

The V call is TRBV28, the J call TRBJ1-5; D unresolved. Germline values: CDR1 MDHEN, CDR2 SYDVKM. Trimming removed 6 bases from V and 0 bases from J, with 12 bases in between. CDR3 size: 15 residues. CDR3 protein: CASRLLPYSNQPQHF. CDR3 nucleotide sequence: TGTGCCAGCAGACTATTGCCTTATAGCAATCAGCCCCAGCATTTT.

The gene calls are TRBV10-2 and TRBJ1-5; 8 bases are shared with TRBD1. The V segment lost 6 bases and the J segment 11 bases; nucleotides outside the gene matches: 15. This CDR3 has 15 amino acids. Germline V CDR1 and CDR2: WSHSY, SAAADI. CDR3 sequence: CASSPTRQGPSAQHF. The CDR3 nucleotides read TGCGCCAGCAGCCCCACAAGACAGGGGCCTTCAGCCCAGCATTTT.

This chain joins TRBV28 and TRBJ1-6, with D maybe TRBD1 (5 bases). The CDR3 is 15 amino acids. Looked up from germline, CDR1 is MDHEN and CDR2 is SYDVKM. V lost 2 bases to trimming and J lost 5 bases, with 10 bases between them. The DNA for the CDR3 is TGTGCCAGCAGTTTAAGGGACGCCAATAATTCACCCCTCCACTTT. It encodes CASSLRDANNSPLHF.

The chain joins TRBV10-3 to TRBJ2-1; a possible D gene is TRBD1 (6 bases). The V gene's germline CDR1 is ENHRY and CDR2 SYGVKD. The CDR3 runs 15 residues. V shed 10 bases and J shed 0 bases, with 16 bases lying between them. For the CDR3, the DNA is TGTGCCACCGCCTGGGGGCCGGGCTCCTACAATGAGCAGTTCTTC. Its protein is CATAWGPGSYNEQFF.

The chain couples TRBV18 to TRBJ2-5; a possible D gene is TRBD2 (5 bases). The germline gives CDR1 KGHSH, CDR2 LQKENI. The CDR3 spans 13 residues. V lost 2 bases and J 5 bases, leaving 9 bases between the germline ends. CDR3 DNA sequence: TGTGCCAGCTCACCAGGAGAGGGCGAGACCCAGTACTTC. Translating it yields CASSPGEGETQYF.

The rearrangement joins TRBV6-2 or TRBV6-3 to TRBJ1-2; the D gene is possibly TRBD1 (6 bases). V lost 2 bases and J lost 3, with 16 bases in between. The CDR3 contains 16 residues. Germline CDR1 is MNHEY and CDR2 is SVGEGT. The chain's CDR3 is CASSYALGASDYGYTF. CDR3 in DNA: TGTGCCAGCAGTTACGCACTGGGGGCGAGTGACTATGGCTACACCTTC.

The chain couples TRBV6-5 to TRBJ2-7, with 8 bases aligning to TRBD1. The germline V gene has CDR1 MNHEY and CDR2 SVGAGI. This CDR3 has 14 amino acids. J was trimmed by 3 bases and V by 3 bases; bases with no gene match: 4. The CDR3 region has the DNA TGTGCCAGCAGTTATCGCGACAGGGGCTACGAGCAGTACTTC. This sequence encodes CASSYRDRGYEQYF.

V is TRBV6-6 and J is TRBJ1-2; TRBD1 matches at 10 bases. The CDR3 covers 16 residues. Germline trimming cut 2 bases from V and 4 bases from J; bases unmatched to any gene: 7. Germline V CDR1 and CDR2: MNHNY, SVGAGI (reference sequence). The CDR3 coding sequence is TGTGCCAGCAGTTACCTCGGGACAGGGGATGCCTATGGCTACACCTTC. This translates into CASSYLGTGDAYGYTF.